The 10 T cell receptor beta chains given below trace back to one sample, sequenced in a study of T cell changes during pregnancy in multiple sclerosis. Produced via immunoSEQ multiplex PCR; TCRdb's table is partial and in-frame only. The data show about 60,000 clones, approximately 91% seen once. This sample comprised CD4+ T cells from peripheral blood mononuclear cells, obtained in the first trimester of pregnancy. These TCRs come from a female donor with multiple sclerosis, enrolled in a pregnancy study.

The rearrangement links TRBV7-6 to TRBJ1-5; D is unresolved. CDR3 length: 14 amino acids. V shed 1 base and J shed 1 base, with 5 bases lying between them. Per germline, CDR1 SGHVS and CDR2 FNYEAQ. The CDR3 DNA sequence: TGTGCCAGCAGCTTAGGAGAGAGCAATCAGCCCCAGCATTTT. This gives the protein CASSLGESNQPQHF.

V is TRBV11-2 and J is TRBJ1-5; TRBD1 is a possible D gene (5 bases). CDR1 SGHAT and CDR2 FQNNGV come from the germline V gene. The CDR3 is 14 amino acids. Trimming pared 5 bases from V and 0 bases from J, leaving 8 bases between. The CDR3 DNA reads as TGTGCCAGCAGCCCCAGGGATAGCAATCAGCCCCAGCATTTT. Protein: CASSPRDSNQPQHF.

The J gene is TRBJ2-5, the V gene TRBV11-2; 9 nucleotides agree with TRBD2. The CDR3 spans 14 residues. Germline CDR1 SGHAT, CDR2 FQNNGV. With V trimmed by 1 base and J by 3 bases, 0 bases remained unmatched. The CDR3 DNA reads TGTGCCAGCAGCTTAGGACTAGCGGAAGAGACCCAGTACTTC. Translating gives CASSLGLAEETQYF.

The chain employs TRBV18 and TRBJ2-6; D is ambiguous. V was pared by 3 bases and J by 1 base, with 10 bases between. The germline V gene has CDR1 KGHSH and CDR2 LQKENI. The CDR3 is 16 amino acids. The CDR3 loop reads CASSPLLASGANVLTF. CDR3 bases: TGTGCCAGCTCACCCTTGCTGGCTTCTGGGGCCAACGTCCTGACTTTC.

The V and J genes are TRBV18 and TRBJ2-7; maybe TRBD2 (6 bases). The V end was cut by 3 bases, the J end by 1 base, with 10 bases between. The CDR3 has 14 amino acids. Germline assignment: CDR1 KGHSH and CDR2 LQKENI. The CDR3 DNA reads as TGTGCCAGCTCACCGGGACGGGAGTCCTACGAGCAGTACTTC. It translates to CASSPGRESYEQYF.

CDR3 sequence: CASSSTGNSPLHF. CDR3 DNA: TGTGCCAGCAGCTCCACAGGGAATTCACCCCTCCACTTT. The chain recombines TRBV7-6 with TRBJ1-6; D perhaps matches TRBD1 (6 bases). The CDR3 sequence is 13 residues long. Germline loops: CDR1 SGHVS, CDR2 FNYEAQ. V gave up 4 bases and J gave up 7 bases, with 8 bases separating them.

V usage is TRBV7-2 and J usage is TRBJ2-7; maybe TRBD2 (5 bases). Trimming cost V 5 bases and J 6 bases, with 5 bases left between them. Per germline, CDR1 SGHTA and CDR2 FQGNSA. The CDR3 extends over 10 amino acids. CDR3 in DNA: TGTGCCAGCAGCGGGAGCGAGCAGTACTTC. Its protein is CASSGSEQYF.

This chain uses TRBV7-3 with TRBJ2-7, with D perhaps TRBD1 (6 bases). Germline V gene sequence: CDR1 SGHTA, CDR2 FQGTGA. Trimming took off 5 bases at V and 5 bases at J, with 16 bases between the two ends. This CDR3 comprises 14 residues. CDR3 sequence: CASSPNRVGDEQYF. The DNA of the CDR3 is TGTGCCAGCAGCCCGAACAGGGTGGGGGACGAGCAGTACTTC.

The chain couples TRBV30 to TRBJ2-3, with a possible D match to TRBD2 (5 bases). Looked up from germline, CDR1 is GTSNPN and CDR2 is SVGIG (reference sequence). This CDR3 region has 16 residues. V lost 3 bases and J 0 bases, leaving 16 bases between the germline ends. The CDR3 DNA is TGTGCCTGGAGCGTCGGTACTAGGATAAGCACAGATACGCAGTATTTT. Its translation is CAWSVGTRISTDTQYF.

The chain uses TRBV5-4 and TRBJ2-3; 16 bases agree with TRBD2. CDR3 length: 18 residues. Germline V gene sequence: CDR1 SGHNT, CDR2 YYREEE (reference sequence). After removal of 4 bases from V and 1 base from J, the junction contained 6 bases not matched to a gene. Here the CDR3 reads CASSDPGLAGGGTDTQYF. The CDR3 DNA reads TGTGCCAGCAGCGATCCGGGACTAGCGGGGGGGGGCACAGATACGCAGTATTTT.